This passage covers 23 T cell receptor beta chains from one sample sequenced in a study of CXCR3-negative and CXCR3-positive naive CD8 T cells. UMI-tagged TRB cDNA libraries were built via 5' RACE. With the 5' RACE reads reprocessed, TCRdb shows one record per CDR3 protein and no DNA. The sample yields 100,000 to 150,000 distinct CDR3 sequences, of which the top ten take up nearly 0.5%. Sample: naive CXCR3- CD8+ T cells from blood. Subset denoted: CD45RO-CCR7+CD27+CD95- naive CD8+ T cells lacking CXCR3 (TNR3-). These receptors were taken from a human donor in good health. Some clones in this sample may be carry-over from other donors' samples.

The V call is TRBV30, the J call TRBJ2-2; as DNA is missing, the TRBD2 call by TCRdb cannot be tested. The CDR3 has 15 amino acids. CDR1 is GTSNPN, CDR2 SVGIG, per germline (reference sequence). The CDR3 sequence: CAWSVLAGETGELFF.

The J gene is TRBJ2-7, the V gene TRBV7-9; no DNA is available, so the TRBD2 call from TCRdb remains unchecked. The germline V gene encodes CDR1 SEHNR and CDR2 FQNEAQ (reference sequence). This CDR3 contains 16 residues. The CDR3 spells CASSSARAGGTYEQYF.

The chain links TRBV10-3 to TRBJ1-2; the TCRdb D gene call, TRBD1, has no DNA to confirm it. Germline lookup yields CDR1 ENHRY and CDR2 SYGVKD. This CDR3 has 13 residues. This CDR3 is CAISEHAPSGYTF.

The rearrangement joins TRBV24-1 to TRBJ2-7. This CDR3 contains 13 residues. In germline, CDR1 is KGHDR, CDR2 SFDVKD. The CDR3 region is CATSEDGSYEQYF.

This rearrangement joins TRBV4-1 to TRBJ2-1; lacking DNA, the TRBD2 call made by TCRdb goes unchecked. The CDR3 contains 17 residues. CDR1 is MGHRA, CDR2 YSYEKL, per germline. The CDR3 spells CASSQAGGGVSADEQFF.

This chain links TRBV5-6 with TRBJ1-2; the TRBD1 assignment by TCRdb is unverifiable without DNA. The CDR3 runs 15 residues. CDR1 and CDR2 from the germline V gene are SGHDT and YYEEEE. CDR3 sequence reads: CASSSGTGGIYGYTF.

The gene calls are TRBV28 and TRBJ1-5; the D call of TRBD1 rests on TCRdb alone, since no DNA is present to check it. The CDR3 length is 13 residues. Germline V gene data show CDR1 as MDHEN and CDR2 as SYDVKM. CDR3 protein: CASSLGQDQPQHF. The entire variable domain, with the rest obtained from reference TRBV28 and TRBJ1-5, is as follows: DVKVTQSSRYLVKRTGEKVFLECVQDMDHENMFWYRQDPGLGLRLIYFSYDVKMKEKGDIPEGYSVSREKKERFSLILESASTNQTSMYLCASSLGQDQPQHFGDGTRLSIL.

V usage is TRBV25-1 and J usage is TRBJ2-7. The CDR3 is 12 amino acids. Germline assignment: CDR1 MGHDK and CDR2 SYGVNS. CDR3 sequence: CASRDRTYEQYF.

The V gene is TRBV2, the J gene TRBJ1-5; checking the TCRdb D call of TRBD1 is not possible without DNA. Germline V gene data show CDR1 as SNHLY and CDR2 as FYNNEI. This CDR3 spans 13 amino acids. CDR3 amino acids: CASRSGKGQPQHF.

This chain uses TRBV7-9 with TRBJ2-2. Per germline, CDR1 SEHNR and CDR2 FQNEAQ (reference sequence). The CDR3 has 12 amino acids. Here the CDR3 reads CASSSITGELFF.

The rearrangement uses TRBV20-1 and TRBJ2-5; TCRdb selects TRBD2, and the lack of DNA leaves this call unchecked. Germline V CDR1 and CDR2: DFQATT, SNEGSKA (reference sequence). This CDR3 contains 15 residues. CDR3 region: CSAEKPLRVEGTQYF.

V and J are TRBV2 and TRBJ2-1; TCRdb indicates TRBD2, and absent DNA this call remains unverified. CDR1 is SNHLY, CDR2 FYNNEI, per germline. The CDR3 sequence is 18 residues long. The CDR3 loop reads CASSALTSPSGRVNEQFF.

The V call is TRBV7-3, the J call TRBJ2-1; TCRdb names TRBD1, which stays unverified in the absence of DNA. Germline V gene lookup returns CDR1 SGHTA and CDR2 FQGTGA. The CDR3 sequence is 15 residues long. The CDR3 reads CASSLTGQGFHEQFF.

J is TRBJ2-1 and V is TRBV7-6. The CDR3 is 13 residues long. Per germline, CDR1 SGHVS and CDR2 FNYEAQ. CDR3 loop: CASSEGLNNEQFF.

The CDR3 loop is CASSQGATDRGPYNEQFF. The chain is built from TRBV7-9 and TRBJ2-1; TCRdb names TRBD1, which stays unverified in the absence of DNA. The CDR3 spans 18 residues. CDR1 and CDR2 (germline): SEHNR, FQNEAQ (reference sequence).

This chain links TRBV2 with TRBJ2-3; TCRdb returns TRBD1, unconfirmable since there is no DNA. Germline CDR1 SNHLY, CDR2 FYNNEI. CDR3 length: 14 residues. CDR3 residues: CASSEAGGGDPQYF.

V and J are TRBV4-3 and TRBJ2-1; the TRBD1 assignment by TCRdb is unverifiable without DNA. Germline loops: CDR1 LGHNA, CDR2 YSLEER. CDR3 length equals 15 residues. The CDR3 loop reads CASSHPGWNYNEQFF.

The chain carries TRBV29-1 and TRBJ2-2; TCRdb selects TRBD1, and the lack of DNA leaves this call unchecked. CDR3 size: 13 residues. From germline, CDR1 is SQVTM and CDR2 ANQGSEA. The CDR3 loop is CSVVKGDTGELFF.

The J gene is TRBJ2-1, the V gene TRBV10-3; absent DNA, TCRdb's TRBD2 call cannot be checked. This CDR3 region has 15 residues. CDR1 and CDR2 from the germline V gene are ENHRY and SYGVKD. The chain's CDR3 is CAISDGAGTYNEQFF.

The chain uses TRBV7-9 and TRBJ2-1. The V gene's germline CDR1 is SEHNR and CDR2 FQNEAQ (reference sequence). The length of the CDR3 is 11 residues. CDR3 sequence: CASNFVNEQFF.

The chain couples TRBV29-1 to TRBJ2-3; the TRBD1 assignment by TCRdb is unverifiable without DNA. In germline, CDR1 is SQVTM, CDR2 ANQGSEA. The CDR3 runs to 16 residues. The CDR3 protein is CSVERGQGFVTDTQYF.

This chain uses TRBV4-1 with TRBJ2-7; TCRdb names TRBD1, which stays unverified in the absence of DNA. The CDR3 has 17 residues. Germline V gene sequence: CDR1 MGHRA, CDR2 YSYEKL. The CDR3 region is CASSQDKVTEVSYEQYF.

The chain links TRBV28 to TRBJ2-2; TCRdb selects TRBD2, and the lack of DNA leaves this call unchecked. Germline loops: CDR1 MDHEN, CDR2 SYDVKM. The CDR3 runs to 18 residues. This CDR3 reads CASSIGLTRWTNTGELFF.